These T cell receptor beta chains were read from a single sample in a study of cytomegalovirus exposure and HLA in healthy donors. Sequencing used immunoSEQ multiplex PCR; TCRdb keeps in-frame clones, though not all of them. In total, the table holds about 140,000 clones. Sample: PBMCs. These TCRs come from a woman between 18 and 29 years old in good health and CMV-seronegative. The CDR3 runs from the conserved cysteine through the conserved F or W. The D gene is left open where the match is weak.

d_call: NA
v_call: TRBV5-6
j_call: TRBJ2-2
cdr3_nt: TGTGCCAGCAGCCTCTTTAACACCGGGGAGCTGTTTTTT
cdr3_aa: CASSLFNTGELFF

d_call: TRBD2
v_call: TRBV15
j_call: TRBJ2-7
cdr3_nt: TGTGCCACCAGCAGAGATGGCGCGGGGGTCTACGAGCAGTACTTC
cdr3_aa: CATSRDGAGVYEQYF

d_call: TRBD2
v_call: TRBV5-1
j_call: TRBJ2-3
cdr3_nt: TGCGCCAGCAGCTTGGACGGGAGGGTGACAGATACGCAGTATTTT
cdr3_aa: CASSLDGRVTDTQYF

d_call: NA
v_call: TRBV29-1
j_call: TRBJ1-5
cdr3_nt: TGCAGCGTTGTAATCCAGGGCGGTGGCAATCAGCCCCAGCATTTT
cdr3_aa: CSVVIQGGGNQPQHF

d_call: NA
v_call: TRBV7-9
j_call: TRBJ1-5
cdr3_nt: TGTGCCAGCAGCTTAGGTACCGGGTACCAGCCCCAGCATTTT
cdr3_aa: CASSLGTGYQPQHF

d_call: TRBD1
v_call: TRBV30
j_call: TRBJ1-5
cdr3_nt: TGTGCCTGGAGCCCGTGGGGACAGGGGACCCGGCAGCCCCAGCATTTT
cdr3_aa: CAWSPWGQGTRQPQHF

d_call: TRBD2
v_call: TRBV7-8
j_call: TRBJ2-5
cdr3_nt: TGTGCCAGCAGCCCGGGGCTAGCGGGAGGGCCGGAAGAGACCCAGTACTTC
cdr3_aa: CASSPGLAGGPEETQYF

d_call: TRBD1
v_call: TRBV30
j_call: TRBJ1-4
cdr3_nt: TGTGCCTGGAGTACGGGACAGGGGAATGAAAAACTGTTTTTT
cdr3_aa: CAWSTGQGNEKLFF

d_call: NA
v_call: TRBV6-6
j_call: TRBJ1-1
cdr3_nt: TGTGCCAGCAGTTACCCCTTTGGGCAGGATAACACTGAAGCTTTCTTT
cdr3_aa: CASSYPFGQDNTEAFF

d_call: NA
v_call: TRBV6-5
j_call: TRBJ2-5
cdr3_nt: TGTGCCAGCAGCTATTCCTCCGCGGGGAAAGAGACCCAGTACTTC
cdr3_aa: CASSYSSAGKETQYF

d_call: NA
v_call: TRBV9
j_call: TRBJ1-4
cdr3_nt: TGTGCCAGCAGCAGACAGGCTGCAACTAATGAAAAACTGTTTTTT
cdr3_aa: CASSRQAATNEKLFF

d_call: NA
v_call: TRBV19
j_call: TRBJ1-2
cdr3_nt: TGTGCCAGTAGTGGGACACTCTATGGCTACACCTTC
cdr3_aa: CASSGTLYGYTF

d_call: TRBD1
v_call: TRBV6-6
j_call: TRBJ2-5
cdr3_nt: TGTGCCAGCAGACAGGGGGAATGGACCCAGTACTTC
cdr3_aa: CASRQGEWTQYF

d_call: TRBD1
v_call: TRBV19
j_call: TRBJ2-1
cdr3_nt: TGTGCCAGTAGTATGGGGTTTAGGGACAGGTTCAATGAGCAGTTCTTC
cdr3_aa: CASSMGFRDRFNEQFF

d_call: TRBD1
v_call: TRBV7-3
j_call: TRBJ1-5
cdr3_nt: TGTGCCAGCAGCGCGACAGGGGTCGGACAGCCCCAGCATTTT
cdr3_aa: CASSATGVGQPQHF

d_call: NA
v_call: TRBV11-2
j_call: TRBJ1-1
cdr3_nt: TGTGCCAGCAGCGCAAACACAGGTGTTACATCTGAAGCTTTCTTT
cdr3_aa: CASSANTGVTSEAFF

d_call: TRBD1
v_call: TRBV2
j_call: TRBJ1-4
cdr3_nt: TGTGCCAGCCAGGGACAGACTAATGAAAAACTGTTTTTT
cdr3_aa: CASQGQTNEKLFF

d_call: TRBD2
v_call: TRBV4-2
j_call: TRBJ2-1
cdr3_nt: TGTGCCAGCAGCCATCCGACTAGCGGTAGCTCCTACAATGAGCAGTTCTTC
cdr3_aa: CASSHPTSGSSYNEQFF

d_call: NA
v_call: TRBV9
j_call: TRBJ1-5
cdr3_nt: TGTGCCAGCAGCCCCAGGGGAGGGGCAAATCAGCCCCAGCATTTT
cdr3_aa: CASSPRGGANQPQHF

d_call: NA
v_call: TRBV12-5
j_call: TRBJ1-1
cdr3_nt: TGTGCTAGTGGTTTGGAACGTGCCAGGAACACTGAAGCTTTCTTT
cdr3_aa: CASGLERARNTEAFF

d_call: NA
v_call: TRBV6-5
j_call: TRBJ1-2
cdr3_nt: TGTGCCAGCAGCTTACTCGGAGGTCGTGGCTACACCTTC
cdr3_aa: CASSLLGGRGYTF

d_call: NA
v_call: TRBV27
j_call: TRBJ1-1
cdr3_nt: TGTGCCAGCAGTTTATCGGACGGGGTGGCTGAAGCTTTCTTT
cdr3_aa: CASSLSDGVAEAFF

d_call: TRBD1
v_call: TRBV4-1
j_call: TRBJ1-5
cdr3_nt: TGCGCCAGCAGCCAAGATCGTGGGACAGGGGGCTTTCAGCCCCAGCATTTT
cdr3_aa: CASSQDRGTGGFQPQHF

d_call: TRBD1
v_call: TRBV9
j_call: TRBJ1-2
cdr3_nt: TGTGCCAGCAGCACACGGAACAGGGGAGGCCTAGGCTACACCTTC
cdr3_aa: CASSTRNRGGLGYTF

d_call: TRBD1
v_call: TRBV19
j_call: TRBJ1-3
cdr3_nt: TGTGCCAGTAGTAGGGACAGGGTGGTCTCCTCCTCTGGAAACACCATATATTTT
cdr3_aa: CASSRDRVVSSSGNTIYF

d_call: NA
v_call: TRBV6-1
j_call: TRBJ1-5
cdr3_nt: TGTGCCAGCAGTCTACAGGATAATAGCAATCAGCCCCAGCATTTT
cdr3_aa: CASSLQDNSNQPQHF

d_call: NA
v_call: TRBV6-5
j_call: TRBJ2-1
cdr3_nt: TGTGCCAGCAGTTCCATAGGAGGGACGACATACAATGAGCAGTTCTTC
cdr3_aa: CASSSIGGTTYNEQFF

d_call: TRBD2
v_call: TRBV5-4
j_call: TRBJ2-5
cdr3_nt: TGTGCCAGCAGCTCCGGGTCCCCAGCGGGAGTTCGAGAGACCCAGTACTTC
cdr3_aa: CASSSGSPAGVRETQYF

d_call: NA
v_call: TRBV6-1
j_call: TRBJ2-7
cdr3_nt: TGTGCCAGCAGTGAAGGGAGGGGGGGGTACACCTACGAGCAGTACTTC
cdr3_aa: CASSEGRGGYTYEQYF

d_call: TRBD2
v_call: TRBV11-3
j_call: TRBJ2-4
cdr3_nt: TGTGCCAGCAGCTTAGAGACTAGCGGGACCTCAAAAAACATTCAGTACTTC
cdr3_aa: CASSLETSGTSKNIQYF

d_call: TRBD2
v_call: TRBV4-3
j_call: TRBJ2-1
cdr3_nt: TGCGCCAGCAGCCAAAGAGGGACTAGCGGGAGTGTCTCCTACAATGAGCAGTTCTTC
cdr3_aa: CASSQRGTSGSVSYNEQFF

d_call: TRBD2
v_call: TRBV7-3
j_call: TRBJ2-1
cdr3_nt: TGTGCCAGCAGCTTTAGCGGGAGTTGGAATGAGCAGTTCTTC
cdr3_aa: CASSFSGSWNEQFF

d_call: NA
v_call: TRBV7-9
j_call: TRBJ2-3
cdr3_nt: TGTGCCAGCAGCCCAAAACATGCTGGCACAGATACGCAGTATTTT
cdr3_aa: CASSPKHAGTDTQYF

d_call: TRBD2
v_call: TRBV7-2
j_call: TRBJ2-1
cdr3_nt: TGTGCCAGCAGCTTTCACTTGAGCGGGAGTAATGAGCAGTTCTTC
cdr3_aa: CASSFHLSGSNEQFF

d_call: TRBD2
v_call: TRBV10-3
j_call: TRBJ2-7
cdr3_nt: TGTGCCATCAGAAAAGCGGGAGAGTCTGACGAGCAGTACTTC
cdr3_aa: CAIRKAGESDEQYF

d_call: TRBD2
v_call: TRBV6-5
j_call: TRBJ2-3
cdr3_nt: TGTGCCAGCAGTTACGAAGGCGGGAGCCCAGATACGCAGTATTTT
cdr3_aa: CASSYEGGSPDTQYF

d_call: NA
v_call: TRBV9
j_call: TRBJ2-2
cdr3_nt: TGTGCCAGCAGCTTGCAGGGGACCGGGGAGCTGTTTTTT
cdr3_aa: CASSLQGTGELFF

d_call: NA
v_call: TRBV30
j_call: TRBJ1-2
cdr3_nt: TGTGCCTCCGAACGGGGGGAGTGGACCTATGGCTACACCTTC
cdr3_aa: CASERGEWTYGYTF

d_call: TRBD1
v_call: TRBV5-1
j_call: TRBJ1-2
cdr3_nt: TGCGCCAGCAGCCCTCGGACAGGAGGTCTTTATGGCTACACCTTC
cdr3_aa: CASSPRTGGLYGYTF

d_call: TRBD1
v_call: TRBV28
j_call: TRBJ1-2
cdr3_nt: TGTGCCAGCAGAACAGGGGGCGACTATGGCTACACCTTC
cdr3_aa: CASRTGGDYGYTF

d_call: TRBD1
v_call: TRBV5-1
j_call: TRBJ2-5
cdr3_nt: TGCGCCAGCAGGAGGACAGGGCAAGAGACCCAGTACTTC
cdr3_aa: CASRRTGQETQYF